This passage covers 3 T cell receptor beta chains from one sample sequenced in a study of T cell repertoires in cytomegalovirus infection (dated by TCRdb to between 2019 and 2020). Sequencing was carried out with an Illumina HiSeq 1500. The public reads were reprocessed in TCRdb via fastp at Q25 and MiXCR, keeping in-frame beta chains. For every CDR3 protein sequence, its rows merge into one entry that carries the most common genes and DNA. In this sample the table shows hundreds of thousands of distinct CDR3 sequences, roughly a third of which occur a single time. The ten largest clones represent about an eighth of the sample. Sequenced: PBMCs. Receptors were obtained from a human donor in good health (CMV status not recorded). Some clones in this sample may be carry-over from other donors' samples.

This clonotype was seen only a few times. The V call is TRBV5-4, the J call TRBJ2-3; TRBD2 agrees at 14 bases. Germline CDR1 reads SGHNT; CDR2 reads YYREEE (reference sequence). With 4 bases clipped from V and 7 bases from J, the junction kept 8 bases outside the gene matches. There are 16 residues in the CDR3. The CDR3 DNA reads TGTGCCAGCAGCCCGACTAGCGGGGGGGCTGGTCATACGCAGTATTTT. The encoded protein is CASSPTSGGAGHTQYF.

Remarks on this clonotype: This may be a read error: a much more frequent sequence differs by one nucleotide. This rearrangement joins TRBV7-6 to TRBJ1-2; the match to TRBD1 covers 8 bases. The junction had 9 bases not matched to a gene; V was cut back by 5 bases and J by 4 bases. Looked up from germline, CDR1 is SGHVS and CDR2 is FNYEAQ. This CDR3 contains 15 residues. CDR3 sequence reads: CASSVQDRGAYGYTF. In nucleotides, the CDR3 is TGTGCCAGCAGCGTCCAAGACAGGGGCGCCTATGGCTACACCTTC.

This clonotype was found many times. The CDR3 loop reads CASTQGQASTEAFF. The CDR3 bases are TGTGCCAGCACCCAGGGGCAGGCCAGCACTGAAGCTTTCTTT. The rearrangement uses TRBV7-6 and TRBJ1-1, with TRBD1 as a possible D gene (6 bases). CDR3 length equals 14 residues. Germline V gene sequence: CDR1 SGHVS, CDR2 FNYEAQ. The germline V and J ends were trimmed by 7 bases and 4 bases, with 16 bases remaining between them.